This is a list of T cell receptor beta chains from one sample in a study of cytomegalovirus exposure and HLA in healthy donors. Sequenced by immunoSEQ multiplex PCR; TCRdb stores in-frame clones only, minus some. The sample consists of some 80,000 clones, 95% of them appearing once. The sequencing sample was made of PBMCs. The origin of the receptors is a woman aged 18-29 years in good health and CMV-seronegative. CDR3s include the opening cysteine and the closing phenylalanine or tryptophan. The order of the fields is V gene, clone size, D gene, J gene, CDR3 DNA, CDR3 protein. The D gene is left open where the match is weak. Size is omitted from some rows. Given values are once, few, many or a class for expanded clones.

>TRBV28|-|-|TRBJ1-2
TGTGCCAGCACCCGGAGGAACAGCCTTAACTATGGCTACACCTTC
CASTRRNSLNYGYTF
>TRBV9|-|TRBD2|TRBJ2-2
TGTGCCAGCAGCGCGAGGGCTAGCGGGGGTGGGGAGCTGTTTTTT
CASSARASGGGELFF
>TRBV28|-|TRBD2|TRBJ2-5
TGTGCCAGCACCCCACTAGCGGGAGGGATTGAGACCCAGTACTTC
CASTPLAGGIETQYF
>TRBV27|-|TRBD2|TRBJ2-7
TGTGCCAGCAGCCCGACTAGCGGGAGATCCTCCTACGAGCAGTACTTC
CASSPTSGRSSYEQYF
>TRBV7-9|once|TRBD1|TRBJ1-1
TGTGCCAGCAGCTTGGGACAGGTGAACACTGAAGCTTTCTTT
CASSLGQVNTEAFF
>TRBV10-2|-|TRBD1|TRBJ1-6
TGCGCCAGCAGGAGGGACAGTAATTCACCCCTCCACTTT
CASRRDSNSPLHF
>TRBV19|-|-|TRBJ2-2
TGTGCCAGTAGGGGCGGGATCGGCACCGGGGAGCTGTTTTTT
CASRGGIGTGELFF
>TRBV7-6|-|-|TRBJ2-1
TGTGCCAGCAGCCCACTGACGGGGAAACTATATCTGTTCTTC
CASSPLTGKLYLFF
>TRBV5-5|-|TRBD2|TRBJ2-7
TGTGCCAGCAACAATCCCCCCGGAAGCGGGAGGTCATCCTACGAGCAGTACTTC
CASNNPPGSGRSSYEQYF
>TRBV28|-|-|TRBJ1-2
TGTGCCAGCAGTTTAGACACAAACTATGGCTACACCTTC
CASSLDTNYGYTF
>TRBV23-1|once|TRBD2|TRBJ2-3
TGCGCCGGCAGCCTACCGGGACTAGCGGGATTTCCATCCACAGATACGCAGTATTTT
CAGSLPGLAGFPSTDTQYF
>TRBV6-6|-|-|TRBJ1-4
TGTGCCAGCAGCCAGTATAGGGGGACTAATGAAAAACTGTTTTTT
CASSQYRGTNEKLFF
>TRBV9|-|TRBD1|TRBJ1-2
TGTGCCAGCAGTTTCCGACAGGGTGATGGCTACACCTTC
CASSFRQGDGYTF
>TRBV19|-|-|TRBJ1-1
TGTGCCAGTGGCGGGACGGTGAACACTGAAGCTTTCTTT
CASGGTVNTEAFF
>TRBV7-9|-|TRBD1|TRBJ1-4
TGTGCCAGCAGCCCAGCCCGAGGGGGCAATGAAAAACTGTTTTTT
CASSPARGGNEKLFF
>TRBV27|-|-|TRBJ2-7
TGTGCCAGCAGTTTAGTGGGAGAACACGAGCAGTACTTC
CASSLVGEHEQYF
>TRBV6-5|-|-|TRBJ1-2
TGTGCCAGCAGTTCACAGGAGAACTATGGCTACACCTTC
CASSSQENYGYTF
>TRBV5-4|-|TRBD2|TRBJ2-4
TGTGCCAGCAGCTTGGGGCCCCAGGGCGGGAGGGTCAGAAACATTCAGTACTTC
CASSLGPQGGRVRNIQYF
>TRBV11-2|-|-|TRBJ2-1
TGTGCCAGCAGCATTGGACAGAGCTCCTACAATGAGCAGTTCTTC
CASSIGQSSYNEQFF
>TRBV9|-|-|TRBJ1-2
TGTGCCAGCAGCGTAGACCCAGGGAACTATGGCTACACCTTC
CASSVDPGNYGYTF
>TRBV19|-|TRBD2|TRBJ2-3
TGTGCCAGTAAGACCGGGACTAGCGGGGGGACGACTAGCACAGATACGCAGTATTTT
CASKTGTSGGTTSTDTQYF
>TRBV7-2|-|TRBD2|TRBJ2-7
TGTGCCAGCAGCAGCACACTAGCGGGGGGCGGGGGGCAGTACTTC
CASSSTLAGGGGQYF
>TRBV28|-|-|TRBJ2-7
TGTGCCAGCAGTTCCCGGGGGTTTAGGGCCTACGAGCAGTACTTC
CASSSRGFRAYEQYF
>TRBV7-9|-|TRBD2|TRBJ2-2
TGTGCCAGCAGCCCCCCGGCGGGGGAGACCGGGGAGCTGTTTTTT
CASSPPAGETGELFF
>TRBV5-8|once|-|TRBJ1-2
TGTGCCAGCAGCGCCGAAAGGGGCCTGGGAGGCTACACCTTC
CASSAERGLGGYTF
>TRBV14|-|-|TRBJ1-3
TGTGCCAGCAGCCAAGATTTCCAGACTTCTGGAAACACCATATATTTT
CASSQDFQTSGNTIYF
>TRBV18|-|TRBD2|TRBJ2-5
TGTGCCAGCTCCCTCCCAGCGGGAGTAGGCAAGACCCAGTACTTC
CASSLPAGVGKTQYF
>TRBV7-2|-|-|TRBJ1-6
TGTGCCAGCAGCTACCGGACACTTTATAATTCACCCCTCCACTTT
CASSYRTLYNSPLHF
>TRBV7-2|-|TRBD2|TRBJ2-3
TGTGCCAGCAGCTCTTTAGCGGGGGTCGATACGCAGTATTTT
CASSSLAGVDTQYF
>TRBV6-4|-|TRBD2|TRBJ2-3
TGTGCCAGCAGTGACTCGCCTAGCGGGGTAATGGATACGCAGTATTTT
CASSDSPSGVMDTQYF
>TRBV18|once|-|TRBJ2-7
TGTGCCAGCTCACCCATATCAGGTTACGAGCAGTACTTC
CASSPISGYEQYF
>TRBV9|once|TRBD1|TRBJ1-5
TGTGCCAGCAGCGGGGGACAGGGGTATCAGCCCCAGCATTTT
CASSGGQGYQPQHF
>TRBV30|-|-|TRBJ1-2
TGTGCCTGGGAGGGAACAGGGAACGGTGGCTACACCTTC
CAWEGTGNGGYTF
>TRBV25-1|-|-|TRBJ1-1
TGTGCCAGCAGTGAATATAGCCTATCCACTGAAGCTTTCTTT
CASSEYSLSTEAFF
>TRBV28|-|-|TRBJ2-1
TGTGCCAGCAGTTTGGGTGGGAGTTACTACAATGAGCAGTTCTTC
CASSLGGSYYNEQFF
>TRBV5-1|-|TRBD2|TRBJ2-1
TGCGCCAGCAGCTTGGCCGGGGGGGCAGGGTACAATGAGCAGTTCTTC
CASSLAGGAGYNEQFF
>TRBV5-6|-|-|TRBJ2-7
TGTGCCAGCAGCCTCCAGGGAAGGCAGTACTTC
CASSLQGRQYF
>TRBV10-3|once|TRBD1|TRBJ1-1
TGTGCCATCAGCACACAGGGGAAGGCCCCCGAAGCTTTCTTT
CAISTQGKAPEAFF
>TRBV7-8|once|TRBD2|TRBJ2-7
TGTGCCAGCAGCTTATTTCGGACTAGCGGGATTAGTGCCTACGAGCAGTACTTC
CASSLFRTSGISAYEQYF
>TRBV27|-|-|TRBJ2-7
TGTGCCAGCAGTTTCGGCGGGGTCGAGCAGTACTTC
CASSFGGVEQYF
>TRBV6-4|-|-|TRBJ1-1
TGTGCCAGCAGTGCCTCAGGGGCTACTGAAGCTTTCTTT
CASSASGATEAFF
>TRBV5-1|-|TRBD1|TRBJ2-7
TGCGCCAGCAGCTTGTGGGACAGGGTAATGCGCGAGCAGTACTTC
CASSLWDRVMREQYF
>TRBV19|-|-|TRBJ1-2
TGTGCCAGTAGTTATGGGAGAGGTGGCTACACCTTC
CASSYGRGGYTF
>TRBV2|-|TRBD2|TRBJ2-1
TGTGCCAGCAGTGAGAGGACTAGCCCCCAGGGTGAGCAGTTCTTC
CASSERTSPQGEQFF
>TRBV5-4|-|-|TRBJ1-4
TGTGCCAGCAGCAGTCCACGGGGGGAGAGTGAAAAACTGTTTTTT
CASSSPRGESEKLFF